This passage covers 19 T cell receptor beta chains from one sample sequenced in a study of post-analysis software for immune sequencing data. Study-level findings and limits: Comparison of patients with controls showed a handful of TRBV segments more frequent in patients, TRBV5-6, TRBV5-1 and TRBV20-1 among them.

These receptors lack a known antigen. Unique molecular identifiers tagged the TCR beta cDNA libraries. From the PCR reads, TCRdb called clonotypes with MiXCR, one entry per CDR3 protein. The table records roughly 800,000 distinct CDR3 sequences, roughly 27% of them present only once. Material: blood. These receptors were taken from a girl aged 10-17 years with multiple sclerosis.

V usage is TRBV5-5 and J usage is TRBJ2-1; TRBD2 aligns across 10 bases. This CDR3 spans 14 amino acids. The germline V gene has CDR1 SGHKS and CDR2 YYEKEE (reference sequence). The V segment lost 0 bases and the J segment 14 bases; nucleotides outside the gene matches: 8. For the CDR3, the DNA is TGTGCCAGCAGCTTGGTCCTAGCGGGGGCCCCGGAGTTCTTC. Its protein product is CASSLVLAGAPEFF. Based on the CDR3 plus reference TRBV5-5 and TRBJ2-1, the full variable domain is DAGVTQSPTHLIKTRGQQVTLRCSPISGHKSVSWYQQVLGQGPQFIFQYYEKEERGRGNFPDRFSARQFPNYSSELNVNALLLGDSALYLCASSLVLAGAPEFFGPGTRLTVL.

The chain uses TRBV20-1 and TRBJ2-4; D is unresolved. The germline CDR1 and CDR2 sequences are DFQATT and SNEGSKA (reference sequence). CDR3 length equals 12 residues. The ends were cut back, 3 bases at V and 0 bases at J, with 3 bases in the middle. CDR3 in amino acids: CSAREAKNIQYF. DNA of the CDR3: TGCAGTGCTAGGGAAGCCAAAAACATTCAGTACTTC.

The chain carries TRBV20-1 and TRBJ2-5; 10 positions match TRBD2. The better agreement between TRBJ2-7 and the DNA end casts doubt on the J call. CDR3 length: 14 amino acids. CDR1 is DFQATT, CDR2 SNEGSKA, per germline (reference sequence). The CDR3 region is CSASRTSGSYEQYF. CDR3 in DNA: TGCAGTGCTAGTCGGACTAGCGGTAGCTACGAGCAGTACTTC.

This clonotype was counted at least ten times. The rearrangement joins TRBV18 to TRBJ2-7; D is unclear. The CDR3 runs to 12 residues. Germline V gene data show CDR1 as KGHSH and CDR2 as LQKENI. V was shortened by 8 bases and J by 0 bases, with 8 bases between the two germline ends. CDR3 protein: CASSPSSYEQYF. The CDR3, as DNA: TGTGCCAGCAGCCCAAGCTCCTACGAGCAGTACTTC.

This clonotype was detected a few times. The chain recombines TRBV7-9 with TRBJ2-5, with D hard to call. The CDR3 runs to 15 residues. Per the germline V gene, CDR1 is SEHNR and CDR2 is FQNEAQ (reference sequence). V lost 5 bases and J 2 bases, leaving 15 bases between the germline ends. The CDR3 nucleotides are TGTGCCAGCAGCAACCCAGTCGGATCACAAGAGACCCAGTACTTC. It is translated as CASSNPVGSQETQYF.

This clonotype was seen a handful of times. The chain uses TRBV12-3 or TRBV12-4 and TRBJ2-5; 7 bases align to TRBD2. The CDR3 is made up of 14 amino acids. Trimming took 10 bases from V and 1 from J; bases not matched to a gene: 9. The CDR3 nucleotides read TGTGCCACGTCGGGGGGAGGCCTCCAAGAGACCCAGTACTTC. Translated: CATSGGGLQETQYF.

This clonotype was counted at least ten times. This chain connects TRBV29-1 to TRBJ2-6; D call uncertain. This CDR3 region has 17 residues. Germline-derived CDR1 and CDR2 are SQVTM and ANQGSEA. Trimming took off 6 bases at V and 0 bases at J, with 18 bases between the two ends. DNA of the CDR3: TGCAGCGTGGTCTGGGCCGAAACACGCTCTGGGGCCAACGTCCTGACTTTC. Protein sequence: CSVVWAETRSGANVLTF. Supplemented by reference TRBV29-1 and TRBJ2-6, the full variable domain reads SAVISQKPSRDICQRGTSLTIQCQVDSQVTMMFWYRQQPGQSLTLIATANQGSEATYESGFVIDKFPISRPNLTFSTLTVSNMSPEDSSIYLCSVVWAETRSGANVLTFGAGSRLTVL.

This clonotype has just a few counts. The chain couples TRBV24-1 to TRBJ2-6; D uncertain. CDR3 length equals 14 residues. The germline V gene encodes CDR1 KGHDR and CDR2 SFDVKD. V lost 5 bases and J 1 base, leaving 5 bases between the germline ends. DNA of the CDR3: TGTGCCACCAGTGGAAGTTCTGGGGCCAACGTCCTGACTTTC. Its protein is CATSGSSGANVLTF.

This clonotype was found a few times. This chain links TRBV7-9 with TRBJ2-1, with no clear D. The CDR3 runs 13 residues. Germline CDR1 is SEHNR and CDR2 is FQNEAQ (reference sequence). V dropped 10 bases and J dropped 2 bases, with 12 bases sitting between them. CDR3 DNA sequence: TGTGCCACTCCCGTAGTCCCCTACAATGAGCAGTTCTTC. It codes for CATPVVPYNEQFF. Supplemented by reference TRBV7-9 and TRBJ2-1, the full variable domain reads DTGVSQNPRHKITKRGQNVTFRCDPISEHNRLYWYRQTLGQGPEFLTYFQNEAQLEKSRLLSDRFSAERPKGSFSTLEIQRTEQGDSAMYLCATPVVPYNEQFFGPGTRLTVL.

V and J are TRBV9 and TRBJ2-4; weak D call: TRBD2 (5 bases). Germline values: CDR1 SGDLS, CDR2 YYNGEE. The CDR3 totals 16 residues. The germline V and J ends were trimmed by 2 bases and 4 bases, with 16 bases remaining between them. CDR3 loop: CASSVYKEAPKNIQYF. The CDR3 nucleotides read TGTGCCAGCAGCGTCTACAAGGAGGCCCCGAAAAACATTCAGTACTTC.

This clonotype was counted a few times. V gene TRBV24-1 combines with J gene TRBJ2-3; 8 bases line up with TRBD2. The CDR3 length is 15 residues. Germline V CDR1 and CDR2: KGHDR, SFDVKD. J gave up 0 bases and V 5 bases, and 3 bases lay outside the gene matches. CDR3 residues: CATSGRLASTDTQYF. The CDR3 bases are TGTGCCACCAGTGGGAGACTAGCGAGCACAGATACGCAGTATTTT.

This sequence joins TRBV5-1 and TRBJ1-1; no reliable D call. The CDR3 runs 14 residues. V was pared by 3 bases and J by 1 base, with 10 bases between. Germline V gives CDR1 SGHRS, CDR2 YFSETQ. CDR3 residues: CASSSEWGNTEAFF. The CDR3 DNA sequence: TGCGCCAGCAGCTCTGAGTGGGGGAACACTGAAGCTTTCTTT.

The V and J genes are TRBV24-1 and TRBJ2-3; D perhaps matches TRBD1 (6 bases). V gave up 0 bases and J gave up 3 bases, with 12 bases separating them. This CDR3 region has 16 residues. Germline V gene sequence: CDR1 KGHDR, CDR2 SFDVKD. CDR3 protein: CATSDLQDRSTDTQYF. CDR3 sequence (DNA): TGTGCCACCAGTGATTTGCAGGACAGATCGACAGATACGCAGTATTTT.

This clonotype has only a few counts. The V gene is TRBV6-5, the J gene TRBJ2-1; 10 bases are a match to TRBD2. V was clipped by 6 bases and J by 9 bases; unmatched bases: 14. The CDR3 runs to 16 residues. The germline CDR1 and CDR2 sequences are MNHEY and SVGAGI. The CDR3 coding sequence is TGTGCCAGCAGCAAACTAGCGGGATTGAGGCTCGGTGAGCAGTTCTTC. Its protein is CASSKLAGLRLGEQFF.

The rearrangement uses TRBV20-1 and TRBJ2-7; no definite D call. Trimming took off 3 bases at V and 2 bases at J, with 8 bases between the two ends. Germline V gene lookup returns CDR1 DFQATT and CDR2 SNEGSKA (reference sequence). The length of the CDR3 is 12 residues. In nucleotides, the CDR3 is TGCAGTGCTAGCCACAGAGCCTACGAGCAGTACTTC. This gives the protein CSASHRAYEQYF.

This clonotype has ten or more counts. The V and J genes are TRBV5-1 and TRBJ2-1, with D perhaps given as TRBD1 or TRBD2 (5 bases each). This CDR3 is built from 15 residues. V lost 1 base and J lost 4, with 12 bases in between. Germline CDR1 reads SGHRS; CDR2 reads YFSETQ. The CDR3 is CASSLRLAGYNEQFF. The CDR3 DNA follows: TGCGCCAGCAGCTTGCGGCTAGCAGGGTACAATGAGCAGTTCTTC.

The J gene is TRBJ2-1, the V gene TRBV5-6; 14 bases align to TRBD2. The CDR3 loop spans 18 amino acids. With 4 bases clipped from V and 4 bases from J, the junction kept 10 bases outside the gene matches. Germline V lookup: CDR1 SGHDT, CDR2 YYEEEE. The CDR3 spells CASSPGLAGDPMYNEQFF. CDR3 nucleotide sequence: TGTGCCAGCAGCCCGGGACTAGCGGGGGACCCGATGTACAATGAGCAGTTCTTC.

The rearrangement joins TRBV6-2 or TRBV6-3 to TRBJ1-5, with D possibly being TRBD1 (5 bases). V lost 0 bases and J lost 6, with 12 bases in between. The CDR3 runs to 15 residues. The germline CDR1 and CDR2 sequences are MNHEY and SVGEGT. The DNA for the CDR3 is TGTGCCAGCAGTTACTCGGGGGGGTATGGTCAGCCCCAGCATTTT. The encoded protein is CASSYSGGYGQPQHF.

In its sample, this clonotype was seen a few times. One base away lies a much larger clone, so this may be a sequencing read error. The chain carries TRBV27 and TRBJ1-1, with 10 bases fitting TRBD1. The CDR3 consists of 14 residues. The V and J ends lost 6 bases and 1 base, in that order; junction bases with no gene match: 2. Germline CDR1 is MNHEY and CDR2 is SMNVEV (reference sequence). CDR3 in amino acids: CASRRQGANTEAFF. The DNA for the CDR3 is TGTGCCAGCAGGAGACAGGGGGCGAACACTGAAGCTTTCTTT.